Shown below are 30 T cell receptor beta chains from a single sample sequenced in a study of B cell selection in AIRE deficiency. Regulatory T cells were sorted as CD4+CD25hiCD127low/negative. TCRdb keeps only in-frame clones here, not all; method: immunoSEQ multiplex PCR. Counted here are roughly 24,000 clones, around 93% occurring once; the ten biggest clones make up around 1.2%. Material for sequencing was CD4+CD25+ Tregs sorted from PBMCs. The receptors stem from a human donor in good health.

The rearrangement joins TRBV6-6 to TRBJ1-1, with D perhaps matching TRBD1 (5 bases). The V gene's germline CDR1 is MNHNY and CDR2 SVGAGI (reference sequence). The CDR3 length is 14 residues. V dropped 8 bases and J dropped 0 bases, with 13 bases sitting between them. The CDR3, as DNA: TGTGCCAGCGATCGAAGGGGCCTGAACACTGAAGCTTTCTTT. This gives the protein CASDRRGLNTEAFF.

CDR3 region: CASSLAQGNQPQHF. The CDR3 bases are TGTGCCAGCAGCTTAGCACAGGGGAATCAGCCCCAGCATTTT. The V gene is TRBV7-6, the J gene TRBJ1-5, with 7 bases fitting TRBD1. Germline V gives CDR1 SGHVS, CDR2 FNYEAQ. The ends lost 0 bases at V and 4 bases at J; junction bases unmatched: 0. CDR3 length: 14 residues. Supplemented by reference TRBV7-6 and TRBJ1-5, the full variable domain reads GAGVSQSPRYKVTKRGQDVALRCDPISGHVSLYWYRQALGQGPEFLTYFNYEAQQDKSGLPNDRFSAERPEGSISTLTIQRTEQRDSAMYRCASSLAQGNQPQHFGDGTRLSIL.

The chain joins TRBV11-3 to TRBJ2-1, with 10 bases lining up with TRBD2. Trimming took 2 bases from V and 2 from J; bases not matched to a gene: 3. CDR3 size: 16 residues. CDR1 SGHNT and CDR2 YENEEA come from the germline V gene. CDR3 DNA: TGTGCCAGCAGCTTACTAGCGGGGGCCCCCTACAATGAGCAGTTCTTC. Translating gives CASSLLAGAPYNEQFF.

The sample holds a few counts of this clone. The V gene is TRBV18, the J gene TRBJ2-4; D remains unclear. This CDR3 has 15 amino acids. Germline V gene lookup returns CDR1 KGHSH and CDR2 LQKENI. V was shortened by 0 bases and J by 0 bases, with 6 bases between the two germline ends. The CDR3 DNA follows: TGTGCCAGCTCACCACCGTCCAGAGCCAAAAACATTCAGTACTTC. Protein: CASSPPSRAKNIQYF.

V is TRBV19 and J is TRBJ1-2, with D perhaps TRBD1 (5 bases). The V end was cut by 4 bases, the J end by 3 bases, with 9 bases between. Looked up from germline, CDR1 is LNHDA and CDR2 is SQIVND (reference sequence). The CDR3 contains 13 residues. The CDR3 spells CASSNGGDYGYTF. CDR3 nucleotides: TGTGCCAGTAGTAATGGAGGGGACTATGGCTACACCTTC.

V is TRBV5-1 and J is TRBJ2-5; the match to TRBD1 covers 11 bases. CDR1 SGHRS and CDR2 YFSETQ come from the germline V gene. Germline trimming cut 4 bases from V and 4 bases from J; bases unmatched to any gene: 3. The CDR3 has 14 residues. For the CDR3, the DNA is TGCGCCAGCAGCCCGGACAGGGGGCGAGAGACCCAGTACTTC. Translated, it gives CASSPDRGRETQYF.

This chain links TRBV5-1 with TRBJ2-5, with 9 nucleotides matching TRBD1. Per germline, CDR1 SGHRS and CDR2 YFSETQ. CDR3 length: 14 residues. The junction had 2 bases not matched to a gene; V was cut back by 4 bases and J by 1 base. CDR3 residues: CASSLDRGQETQYF. In DNA, the CDR3 is TGCGCCAGCAGCCTGGACAGGGGCCAAGAGACCCAGTACTTC.

The DNA for the CDR3 is TGTGCCAGCAGGCAGACCGGGACAGGGTCTTCACCCCTCCACTTT. Translating it yields CASRQTGTGSSPLHF. V and J are TRBV27 and TRBJ1-6; TRBD1 aligns across 9 bases. In germline, CDR1 is MNHEY, CDR2 SMNVEV (reference sequence). Trimming at V came to 6 bases and at J to 9 bases, leaving 9 bases not matched to a gene. The CDR3 is 15 amino acids.

The V gene is TRBV2, the J gene TRBJ2-7, with TRBD1 matching over 7 bases. V was clipped by 8 bases and J by 2 bases; unmatched bases: 6. CDR3 length: 13 amino acids. The germline CDR1 and CDR2 sequences are SNHLY and FYNNEI. The CDR3 region has the DNA TGTGCCAGCTCTCCGACAGGGCCCTACGAGCAGTACTTC. Protein product: CASSPTGPYEQYF.

The rearrangement joins TRBV7-9 to TRBJ2-3; TRBD2 might be the D (5 bases). Germline CDR1 and CDR2: SEHNR and FQNEAQ (reference sequence). The CDR3 spans 12 residues. V was cut by 5 bases and J by 4 bases, with 7 bases left in between. This CDR3 is CASSPEADTQYF. Here the CDR3 DNA reads TGTGCCAGCAGCCCGGAGGCAGATACGCAGTATTTT.

CDR3 bases: TGCGCCAGCAGCTTTGACGGATTTGCAACTAATGAAAAACTGTTTTTT. It codes for CASSFDGFATNEKLFF. The chain joins TRBV5-1 to TRBJ1-4; D is uncertain. The CDR3 totals 16 residues. Germline V gene sequence: CDR1 SGHRS, CDR2 YFSETQ. The V gene lost 2 bases and the J gene lost 0 bases, with 11 bases spanning the gap.

The gene calls are TRBV5-1 and TRBJ2-7, with a possible D match to TRBD1 (6 bases). From germline, CDR1 is SGHRS and CDR2 YFSETQ. Trimming pared 3 bases from V and 4 bases from J, leaving 11 bases between. The CDR3 has 13 amino acids. The CDR3 sequence: CASSSSQGYEQYF. DNA for the CDR3: TGCGCCAGCAGCTCGTCACAGGGTTACGAGCAGTACTTC.

The J gene is TRBJ2-5, the V gene TRBV5-6; TRBD2 matches 7 bases. Trimming removed 3 bases from V and 7 bases from J; junction bases left unmatched: 12. Germline V gives CDR1 SGHDT, CDR2 YYEEEE. This CDR3 contains 15 residues. Here the CDR3 DNA reads TGTGCCAGCAGCTCCCCGACTAGCTGGGACTCGACCCAGTACTTC. Translating it yields CASSSPTSWDSTQYF.

The V and J genes are TRBV19 and TRBJ2-7; TRBD1 aligns across 8 bases. The length of the CDR3 is 14 residues. Per germline, CDR1 LNHDA and CDR2 SQIVND (reference sequence). The V gene end was trimmed by 1 base and the J gene end by 5 bases; junction bases not matched to a gene: 4. The CDR3 sequence is CASSIGRTGHEQYF. In DNA, the CDR3 is TGTGCCAGTAGTATAGGTAGGACAGGGCACGAGCAGTACTTC.

The chain recombines TRBV29-1 with TRBJ1-1; possible D gene TRBD1, 5 bases. The germline gives CDR1 SQVTM, CDR2 ANQGSEA. The CDR3 runs 13 residues. Trimming removed 7 bases at V and 7 bases at J, with 19 bases between. CDR3 in amino acids: CSAGPSVGNEAFF. The CDR3 DNA is TGCAGCGCGGGACCCTCGGTAGGGAATGAAGCTTTCTTT. The whole variable domain, remainder taken from reference TRBV29-1 and TRBJ1-1, is SAVISQKPSRDICQRGTSLTIQCQVDSQVTMMFWYRQQPGQSLTLIATANQGSEATYESGFVIDKFPISRPNLTFSTLTVSNMSPEDSSIYLCSAGPSVGNEAFFGQGTRLTVV.

V and J are TRBV11-3 and TRBJ2-1, with D perhaps TRBD1 (6 bases). V was trimmed by 2 bases and J by 8 bases, leaving 16 bases between them. CDR3 length equals 15 residues. Per germline, CDR1 SGHNT and CDR2 YENEEA. The CDR3 DNA is TGTGCCAGCAGCTTAAGTACGGCAGGGGCCGATGAGCAGTTCTTC. Protein sequence: CASSLSTAGADEQFF.

The chain joins TRBV19 to TRBJ1-1, with D tentatively TRBD1 (6 bases). V was shortened by 6 bases and J by 1 base, with 15 bases between the two germline ends. Germline V lookup: CDR1 LNHDA, CDR2 SQIVND (reference sequence). This CDR3 is 15 amino acids long. CDR3: CASRGPGGPNTEAFF. For the CDR3, the DNA is TGTGCCAGTAGGGGACCTGGGGGGCCGAACACTGAAGCTTTCTTT. Together with reference TRBV19 and TRBJ1-1, the CDR3 gives the full variable domain: DGGITQSPKYLFRKEGQNVTLSCEQNLNHDAMYWYRQDPGQGLRLIYYSQIVNDFQKGDIAEGYSVSREKKESFPLTVTSAQKNPTAFYLCASRGPGGPNTEAFFGQGTRLTVV.

This chain uses TRBV5-4 with TRBJ2-2, with a weak D call TRBD2 (7 bases). V was pared by 4 bases and J by 4 bases, with 14 bases between. Looked up from germline, CDR1 is SGHNT and CDR2 is YYREEE (reference sequence). The length of the CDR3 is 15 residues. The CDR3 reads CASSLGGGVTGELFF. CDR3 DNA: TGTGCCAGCAGCCTGGGAGGGGGAGTCACCGGGGAGCTGTTTTTT.

V is TRBV5-4 and J is TRBJ2-1; 8 bases line up with TRBD2. The germline V gene encodes CDR1 SGHNT and CDR2 YYREEE (reference sequence). The CDR3 loop spans 15 amino acids. Trimming cost V 5 bases and J 2 bases; bases outside gene matches: 6. CDR3 in amino acids: CASRFARGAYNEQFF. The CDR3 coding sequence is TGTGCCAGCAGATTCGCGCGGGGGGCCTACAATGAGCAGTTCTTC.

J is TRBJ2-5 and V is TRBV19, with 7 bases identical to TRBD1. This CDR3 is built from 14 residues. After removal of 5 bases from V and 3 bases from J, the junction contained 6 bases not matched to a gene. Germline CDR1 is LNHDA and CDR2 is SQIVND (reference sequence). CDR3 loop: CASSAQGWEETQYF. Here the CDR3 DNA reads TGTGCCAGTAGTGCACAGGGGTGGGAAGAGACCCAGTACTTC.

The chain joins TRBV9 to TRBJ2-1; D is ambiguous. CDR1 SGDLS and CDR2 YYNGEE come from the germline V gene. V was pared by 1 base and J by 5 bases, with 7 bases between. The CDR3 is made up of 13 amino acids. Here the CDR3 DNA reads TGTGCCAGCAGCGTATCACGAAACAATGAGCAGTTCTTC. Protein sequence: CASSVSRNNEQFF.

This clone came up once. This chain uses TRBV7-2 with TRBJ2-1; D unclear. Germline V gene lookup returns CDR1 SGHTA and CDR2 FQGNSA. The CDR3 is 11 residues long. V shed 5 bases and J shed 3 bases, with 2 bases lying between them. CDR3 sequence: CASSDYNEQFF. The DNA of the CDR3 is TGTGCCAGCAGCGACTACAATGAGCAGTTCTTC.

This clone was seen only once. This chain joins TRBV18 and TRBJ1-1; perhaps TRBD1 as D (5 bases). CDR1 KGHSH and CDR2 LQKENI come from the germline V gene. The CDR3 spans 13 residues. Trimming shortened V by 5 bases and J by 3 bases, and 10 bases separated the two germline ends. In DNA form, the CDR3 reads TGTGCCAGCTCATCAGAGGGGTACACTGAAGCTTTCTTT. It codes for CASSSEGYTEAFF.

This sequence joins TRBV11-2 and TRBJ2-1; TRBD2 aligns across 12 bases. V gave up 5 bases and J gave up 9 bases; unmatched junction bases: 5. The CDR3 is made up of 14 amino acids. Germline V lookup: CDR1 SGHAT, CDR2 FQNNGV. This chain's CDR3 is CASSTLAGGVEQFF. CDR3 nucleotide sequence: TGTGCCAGCAGCACACTAGCGGGGGGAGTTGAGCAGTTCTTC.

The CDR3 nucleotides are TGTGCCAGCAGTTACTCGAATAATCCTGGGGCCAACGTCCTGACTTTC. Translation: CASSYSNNPGANVLTF. The chain recombines TRBV6-6 with TRBJ2-6; no clear D gene. The CDR3 length is 16 residues. Trimming shortened V by 0 bases and J by 2 bases, and 8 bases separated the two germline ends. The V gene's germline CDR1 is MNHNY and CDR2 SVGAGI (reference sequence).

This chain joins TRBV7-9 and TRBJ2-6; a weak D match, TRBD1 (5 bases). The CDR3 extends over 19 amino acids. CDR1 is SEHNR, CDR2 FQNEAQ, per germline (reference sequence). V lost 2 bases to trimming and J lost 0 bases, with 17 bases between them. CDR3 DNA: TGTGCCAGCAGCTTAAGGGGCCCTAACCTTATCTCTGGGGCCAACGTCCTGACTTTC. Translating gives CASSLRGPNLISGANVLTF.

The V call is TRBV19, the J call TRBJ1-6; D is undetermined. Germline lookup yields CDR1 LNHDA and CDR2 SQIVND (reference sequence). The ends were cut back, 8 bases at V and 6 bases at J, with 11 bases in the middle. CDR3 length: 13 amino acids. The CDR3 nucleotides are TGTGCCAGTGCTGAGGGTAGTAATTCACCCCTCCACTTT. As protein: CASAEGSNSPLHF.

The chain uses TRBV7-2 and TRBJ2-5; either TRBD1 or TRBD2 may supply D (6 bases each). The CDR3 covers 14 residues. V dropped 1 base and J dropped 5 bases, with 11 bases sitting between them. Germline CDR1 and CDR2: SGHTA and FQGNSA. Written as DNA, the CDR3 is TGTGCCAGCAGCTTAGGGCTGGGGGGCGAGACCCAGTACTTC. It is translated as CASSLGLGGETQYF.

This rearrangement joins TRBV11-3 to TRBJ2-1, with TRBD2 matching over 9 bases. Germline V lookup: CDR1 SGHNT, CDR2 YENEEA. J lost 5 bases, V lost 1 base, and 6 bases had no gene match. The CDR3 has 16 residues. The CDR3 coding sequence is TGTGCCAGCAGCTTAGGAGTAGCGGGGGCGAACAATGAGCAGTTCTTC. Its protein product is CASSLGVAGANNEQFF.

The rearrangement uses TRBV6-6 and TRBJ1-2; D is perhaps TRBD1 (5 bases). The length of the CDR3 is 12 residues. V gave up 6 bases and J gave up 4 bases, with 9 bases separating them. Germline CDR1 is MNHNY and CDR2 is SVGAGI (reference sequence). CDR3 region: CASSRDVYGYTF. In DNA form, the CDR3 reads TGTGCCAGCAGCCGGGACGTCTATGGCTACACCTTC.